This T cell receptor (beta chain) was identified during a study of cytomegalovirus exposure and HLA in healthy donors. PCR amplification relied on 60 Vbeta primers (plus 13 Jbeta primers). The method was immunoSEQ multiplex PCR; TCRdb's version includes in-frame clones alone and lacks a portion of them. The sample contains some 180,000 clones, roughly 80% of which appear only once. Only a few counts were recorded for this clone. Its cognate antigen is unknown. Study-level findings and limits: A previous analysis found most TCR beta V segments productive roughly 87% or roughly 30% of the time. Overall, under 200 TCR beta chains were annotated as cytomegalovirus-associated. A later analysis showed TCR association rates differing by HLA locus, peaking at DRB1 and lowest at HLA-C.

What was sequenced was PBMCs. This sequence was found in a girl aged 5-17 years in good health and CMV-seropositive.

In DNA, the CDR3 is TGTGCCATCAGTGAGTCGATGAAGGCCCGAGAGGTGTACTTC. As protein: CAISESMKAREVYF. V usage is TRBV10-3 and J usage is TRBJ2-7, with D unclear. The CDR3 sequence is 14 residues long. The germline gives CDR1 ENHRY, CDR2 SYGVKD. The V gene lost 0 bases and the J gene lost 12 bases, with 18 bases spanning the gap.